This paragraph reports one TCR beta chain. This receptor's antigen is unknown. The record has no base qualities; no much larger clone is one base away. Donors formed part of the validation cohort, which comprised about 130 subjects and was distinct from the first cohort of 550 to 850 subjects. This specimen belongs to a study of cytomegalovirus exposure and HLA in healthy donors (dated by TCRdb to 2015 to 2018). Regarding the complete study: According to a later analysis, one platform produced both the 120 validation repertoires and the 720 or so repertoires of the first cohort. The study aimed to test whether signatures of past pathogen exposure could be identified by cataloging public T cell receptors. Along with the roughly 670-subject first cohort, a separate validation cohort of more than 90 different subjects was used. High-throughput TCR immunosequencing, statistical association of individual TCRs with disease status, and machine learning were combined to predict cytomegalovirus infection status. What the authors observed across the whole study: In vitro tests confirmed that three of the cytomegalovirus-associated TCR beta chains recognize cytomegalovirus antigens. In both the original and validation cohorts, the classifier was reported to diagnose cytomegalovirus status with high specificity and sensitivity. The authors suggested that the approach could potentially be extended to other disease states and immunological phenotypes. While some public TCRs were present in many individuals, most TCR sequences turned up only very rarely across donors. A later analysis found that TCRs clustered in the first cohort also tended to co-occur in the roughly 120 validation repertoires, with approximately 95% of cluster scores above 0. The validation cohort had no HLA typing available for a later analysis, so co-occurrence within that cohort was assessed over all 120 or so repertoires. In the study, 150 to 200 TCR beta chains were listed as associated with cytomegalovirus.

Receptor libraries were prepared by the immunoSEQ multiplex PCR assay. In the authors' own workflow: A statistical classification framework was developed to diagnose cytomegalovirus status using the catalog of TCR beta chain sequences. In its TCRdb copy, this immuneACCESS table keeps in-frame sequences only and misses some clones. Where compared with another copy, unresolved V genes explain less than half of these, and the others have no known cause. Clone size and the V and J calls come from that table; the DNA yielded D and trimming. The sample table records almost 65,000 clones; about 89% of these occur just once. The top ten clones comprise roughly 1.8% of the sample. The CDR3 contains 13 residues, cysteine and phenylalanine counted. The retained sequence is limited to the CDR3, 39 bases, with the frame set at the first base. The junction carries 9 bases between V and J, which are trimmed by 3 bases and 2 bases respectively. The germline V gene provides CDR1 SGDLS and CDR2 YYNGEE.

Sequencing was performed on PBMCs. The V and J segments used are TRBV9 and TRBJ2-7, with TRBD1 perhaps the D gene, on 6 matching bases. This sequence originates from a woman under 30 in good health and CMV-seronegative. CDR3 sequence: CASSGTVPYEQYF. The nucleotides read TGTGCCAGCAGCGGGACAGTCCCCTACGAGCAGTACTTC. The variable domain in full, with residues beyond the CDR3 obtained from the reference TRBV9 and TRBJ2-7 genes, is DSGVTQTPKHLITATGQRVTLRCSPRSGDLSVYWYQQSLDQGLQFLIQYYNGEERAKGNILERFSAQQFPDLHSELNLSSLELGDSALYFCASSGTVPYEQYFGPGTRLTVT.